A single sample is the source of the 6 T cell receptor beta chains below, sequenced in a study of blood T cell repertoires in COVID-19. Some clones are missing from TCRdb's copy, which holds only in-frame ones; the method was immunoSEQ multiplex PCR. Of roughly 70,000 clones in the sample, approximately 91% were seen once. Sequencing input: peripheral blood. The source is a human donor with active COVID-19. The donor label of this sample is uncertain.

This rearrangement joins TRBV11-2 to TRBJ2-3; no reliable D call. This CDR3 is 13 amino acids long. CDR1 SGHAT and CDR2 FQNNGV come from the germline V gene. V lost 5 bases and J lost 2, with 8 bases in between. CDR3 nucleotides: TGTGCCAGCAGCCAAGACATCACAGATACGCAGTATTTT. The encoded protein is CASSQDITDTQYF.

The DNA for the CDR3 is TGTGCCAGCAGCTATGGGCTCGATCAGCCCCAGCATTTT. It codes for CASSYGLDQPQHF. The chain employs TRBV2 and TRBJ1-5; no reliable D call. V was clipped by 6 bases and J by 5 bases, with 11 bases between them. From germline, CDR1 is SNHLY and CDR2 FYNNEI. The CDR3 runs 13 residues.

The V and J genes are TRBV7-9 and TRBJ2-3; D is unresolved. Germline V CDR1 and CDR2: SEHNR, FQNEAQ (reference sequence). The CDR3 extends over 13 amino acids. The V end lost 5 bases, the J end lost 0 bases, and 6 bases lay between the germline ends. This CDR3 reads CASSVTSTDTQYF. The CDR3 DNA is TGTGCCAGCAGCGTAACTAGCACAGATACGCAGTATTTT.

V gene TRBV7-6 combines with J gene TRBJ2-1, with 11 bases matching TRBD2. The germline V gene encodes CDR1 SGHVS and CDR2 FNYEAQ. V lost 4 bases and J lost 4; bases outside the gene matches: 3. CDR3 length: 15 residues. The CDR3 DNA follows: TGTGCCAGCAGCTCAACTAGCGGGGGATACAATGAGCAGTTCTTC. Its protein is CASSSTSGGYNEQFF.

This clone has a handful of counts. V and J are TRBV5-8 and TRBJ1-1; no definite D call. This CDR3 has 16 residues. V was trimmed by 0 bases and J by 1 base, leaving 13 bases between them. From germline, CDR1 is SGHTS and CDR2 YDEGEE. The CDR3 region is CASSLAQVLTNTEAFF. CDR3 coding DNA: TGTGCCAGCAGCTTGGCCCAGGTTCTTACGAACACTGAAGCTTTCTTT. Together with reference TRBV5-8 and TRBJ1-1, the CDR3 gives the full variable domain: EAGVTQSPTHLIKTRGQQATLRCSPISGHTSVYWYQQALGLGLQFLLWYDEGEERNRGNFPPRFSGRQFPNYSSELNVNALELEDSALYLCASSLAQVLTNTEAFFGQGTRLTVV.

The V gene is TRBV5-1, the J gene TRBJ2-3, with TRBD1 identical over 11 bases. The CDR3 has 15 residues. Trimming at V came to 1 base and at J to 4 bases, leaving 2 bases not matched to a gene. Germline V gene lookup returns CDR1 SGHRS and CDR2 YFSETQ. The CDR3 nucleotides are TGCGCCAGCAGCTTGCGGACAGGGGGCCCAGATACGCAGTATTTT. As protein: CASSLRTGGPDTQYF. The full variable domain, its missing parts supplied by reference TRBV5-1 and TRBJ2-3, is KAGVTQTPRYLIKTRGQQVTLSCSPISGHRSVSWYQQTPGQGLQFLFEYFSETQRNKGNFPGRFSGRQFSNSRSEMNVSTLELGDSALYLCASSLRTGGPDTQYFGPGTRLTVL.